The present T cell receptor (beta chain) was sequenced within a study of blood T cell repertoires in COVID-19. The method was immunoSEQ multiplex PCR; TCRdb's version includes in-frame clones alone and lacks a portion of them. Here the sample spans approximately 470,000 clones, roughly 85% being singletons. V lost 3 bases to trimming and J lost 0 bases, with 9 bases between them. Germline-derived CDR1 and CDR2 are MNHNS and SASEGT. This CDR3 has 15 residues. This TCR came from a human donor in a cohort sampled during active COVID-19. The sample comprised peripheral blood. The chain recombines TRBV6-1 with TRBJ1-3, with a possible D match to TRBD1 (5 bases). CDR3 protein: CASSEDTRSGNTIYF. The DNA for the CDR3 is TGTGCCAGCAGTGAGGACACCCGCTCTGGAAACACCATATATTTT.